The next 32 T cell receptor beta chains were all read from a single sample in a study of control samples from healthy donors and cancer patients. TCRdb's table, derived via immunoSEQ multiplex PCR, lists solely in-frame clones and lacks some. The sample carries around 75,000 clones, approximately 92% recorded once. The sample taken for sequencing was blood. The receptors shown here come from a woman aged 55-75 years in good health.

The chain joins TRBV7-2 to TRBJ1-1; D is ambiguous. There are 15 residues in the CDR3. Germline V gene sequence: CDR1 SGHTA, CDR2 FQGNSA. Trimming cost V 0 bases and J 3 bases, with 11 bases left between them. CDR3 sequence (DNA): TGTGCCAGCAGCTTAGCAGGGAATGTTGACACTGAAGCTTTCTTT. Its protein product is CASSLAGNVDTEAFF.

The chain employs TRBV20-1 and TRBJ2-7; the match to TRBD2 covers 11 bases. The CDR3 contains 14 residues. V gave up 3 bases and J gave up 5 bases; unmatched junction bases: 6. Germline lookup yields CDR1 DFQATT and CDR2 SNEGSKA (reference sequence). CDR3 loop: CSASSGRGSDEQYF. CDR3 bases: TGCAGTGCTAGTAGCGGGAGGGGATCCGACGAGCAGTACTTC.

This chain links TRBV4-2 with TRBJ2-7; D is possibly TRBD1 or TRBD2 (6 bases each). Germline V gene data show CDR1 as LGHNA and CDR2 as YNFKEQ. This CDR3 is 16 amino acids long. V shed 1 base and J shed 6 bases, with 19 bases lying between them. CDR3 nucleotide sequence: TGTGCCAGCAGCCAAGGGAAGGGGGGAAATCCTGGCGAGCAGTACTTC. Residues: CASSQGKGGNPGEQYF.

The rearrangement links TRBV6-6 to TRBJ2-5, with D possibly matching TRBD2 (5 bases). Germline CDR1 is MNHNY and CDR2 is SVGAGI (reference sequence). The CDR3 is 16 amino acids. V lost 5 bases and J lost 2, with 18 bases in between. CDR3 DNA sequence: TGTGCCAGCAGTGCCCAAGACCGTGGGAGACAAGAGACCCAGTACTTC. Its translation is CASSAQDRGRQETQYF.

This rearrangement joins TRBV28 to TRBJ1-2; no clear D. The CDR3 contains 14 residues. Looked up from germline, CDR1 is MDHEN and CDR2 is SYDVKM. Trimming pared 2 bases from V and 1 base from J, leaving 8 bases between. The CDR3 reads CASSLGNSNYGYTF. The CDR3 DNA reads TGTGCCAGCAGTTTAGGGAACAGTAACTATGGCTACACCTTC.

This clone has just one count. CDR3 sequence reads: CASSPRDRQSSPLHF. CDR3 in DNA: TGTGCCAGCAGTCCCCGGGACAGGCAAAGTTCACCCCTCCACTTT. V usage is TRBV28 and J usage is TRBJ1-6; 8 bases are a match to TRBD1. The CDR3 covers 15 residues. V gave up 5 bases and J gave up 9 bases; unmatched junction bases: 9. CDR1 and CDR2 from the germline V gene are MDHEN and SYDVKM.

This rearrangement joins TRBV12-5 to TRBJ1-4; D uncertain. From germline, CDR1 is LGHNT and CDR2 FRNRAP. CDR3 length equals 11 residues. This CDR3 reads CALGLWGPLFF. In DNA form, the CDR3 reads TGTGCGCTAGGACTATGGGGTCCACTGTTTTTT. Full variable domain (outside the CDR3, taken from reference TRBV12-5 and TRBJ1-4): DARVTQTPRHKVTEMGQEVTMRCQPILGHNTVFWYRQTMMQGLELLAYFRNRAPLDDSGMPKDRFSAEMPDATLATLKIQPSEPRDSAVYFCALGLWGPLFFGSGTQLSVL.

CDR3 in amino acids: CAISQGYEQYF. The CDR3 bases are TGTGCCATCAGTCAAGGGTACGAGCAGTACTTC. The J gene is TRBJ2-7, the V gene TRBV10-3, with unresolved D. V was clipped by 5 bases and J by 4 bases, with 6 bases between them. In germline, CDR1 is ENHRY, CDR2 SYGVKD. CDR3 size: 11 residues.

This clone was detected once. The genes are TRBV20-1 and TRBJ1-6; D is unresolved. Per germline, CDR1 DFQATT and CDR2 SNEGSKA (reference sequence). This CDR3 has 11 residues. V dropped 4 bases and J dropped 12 bases, with 10 bases sitting between them. CDR3 region: CSATQALPLHF. The CDR3 DNA sequence: TGCAGTGCTACCCAGGCTTTACCCCTCCACTTT.

The chain links TRBV13 to TRBJ2-7; 7 bases map to TRBD2. Germline CDR1 is PRHDT and CDR2 is FYEKMQ (reference sequence). This CDR3 is 12 amino acids long. J was trimmed by 7 bases and V by 4 bases; bases with no gene match: 4. The CDR3 spells CASSSSGAEQYF. The CDR3 nucleotides are TGTGCCAGCAGCTCCAGCGGGGCGGAGCAGTACTTC.

The chain employs TRBV19 and TRBJ2-1, with 11 positions matching TRBD2. CDR1 is LNHDA, CDR2 SQIVND, per germline (reference sequence). V lost 8 bases, J lost 9 bases, and 6 bases stayed unmatched. The length of the CDR3 is 13 residues. The CDR3 sequence: CASRSGTSGEQFF. For the CDR3, the DNA is TGTGCCAGTCGCTCCGGGACTAGCGGTGAGCAGTTCTTC.

V is TRBV10-3 and J is TRBJ2-3; 12 bases are shared with TRBD2. V gave up 8 bases and J gave up 3 bases; unmatched junction bases: 6. The germline gives CDR1 ENHRY, CDR2 SYGVKD. This CDR3 is built from 15 residues. The CDR3 sequence is CAIQRTSGMTDTQYF. The CDR3 bases are TGTGCCATCCAGAGGACTAGCGGGATGACAGATACGCAGTATTTT.

V and J are TRBV10-3 and TRBJ1-6; D gene unclear. V was pared by 4 bases and J by 7 bases, with 8 bases between. The germline V gene has CDR1 ENHRY and CDR2 SYGVKD. The CDR3 contains 13 residues. CDR3 sequence (DNA): TGTGCCATCAGTGGGACGGGGAATTCACCCCTCCACTTT. Protein product: CAISGTGNSPLHF.

CDR3: CASSGPRTSGLLDRELFF. In DNA, the CDR3 is TGTGCCAGTTCGGGCCCACGGACTAGCGGCCTACTGGATAGGGAGCTGTTTTTT. The J gene is TRBJ2-2, the V gene TRBV19; 10 nucleotides align to TRBD2. The CDR3 has 18 residues. The V gene's germline CDR1 is LNHDA and CDR2 SQIVND (reference sequence). V was clipped by 8 bases and J by 9 bases; unmatched bases: 21.

V gene TRBV19 combines with J gene TRBJ2-2; 7 positions agree with TRBD2. The germline V gene has CDR1 LNHDA and CDR2 SQIVND (reference sequence). The CDR3 is made up of 16 amino acids. After removal of 8 bases from V and 0 bases from J, the junction contained 9 bases not matched to a gene. The CDR3 sequence: CASGTPAGTNTGELFF. The CDR3 nucleotides are TGTGCCAGTGGGACCCCAGCGGGGACGAACACCGGGGAGCTGTTTTTT.

The chain employs TRBV28 and TRBJ1-2; D is uncertain. The V gene lost 5 bases and the J gene lost 4 bases, with 14 bases spanning the gap. CDR1 and CDR2 (germline): MDHEN, SYDVKM. The CDR3 length is 14 residues. DNA of the CDR3: TGTGCCAGCAGTCCCCGAGGCGGTCCCTATGGCTACACCTTC. Protein product: CASSPRGGPYGYTF.

The V and J genes are TRBV6-5 and TRBJ2-1, with D possibly TRBD1 on 6 matching bases. The CDR3 runs 15 residues. The germline gives CDR1 MNHEY, CDR2 SVGAGI. V lost 6 bases to trimming and J lost 1 base, with 13 bases between them. The CDR3 here is CASRSGVGSYNEQFF. The CDR3 nucleotides are TGTGCCAGCAGGTCAGGGGTAGGATCCTACAATGAGCAGTTCTTC.

V and J are TRBV25-1 and TRBJ1-1; D gene unclear. The V end was cut by 9 bases, the J end by 6 bases, with 17 bases between. The CDR3 covers 13 residues. The germline V gene has CDR1 MGHDK and CDR2 SYGVNS. The CDR3 protein is CASKNEGKSEAFF. The CDR3 DNA sequence: TGTGCCAGTAAGAATGAGGGTAAATCTGAAGCTTTCTTT.

The V gene is TRBV29-1, the J gene TRBJ1-5; D unclear. Germline loops: CDR1 SQVTM, CDR2 ANQGSEA. CDR3 length: 13 residues. V gave up 6 bases and J gave up 1 base, with 10 bases separating them. Here the CDR3 reads CSVESDSNQPQHF. CDR3 nucleotides: TGCAGCGTGGAGTCGGACAGCAATCAGCCCCAGCATTTT. The full variable domain, with the rest looked up from reference TRBV29-1 and TRBJ1-5, is SAVISQKPSRDICQRGTSLTIQCQVDSQVTMMFWYRQQPGQSLTLIATANQGSEATYESGFVIDKFPISRPNLTFSTLTVSNMSPEDSSIYLCSVESDSNQPQHFGDGTRLSIL.

V gene TRBV29-1 combines with J gene TRBJ2-5; D is tentatively TRBD1 or TRBD2 (7 bases each). The V gene's germline CDR1 is SQVTM and CDR2 ANQGSEA. CDR3 length equals 11 residues. V was trimmed by 8 bases and J by 5 bases, leaving 12 bases between them. The chain's CDR3 is CSTRGGETQYF. The CDR3 DNA sequence: TGCAGCACCAGGGGGGGCGAGACCCAGTACTTC. The full variable domain, its missing parts supplied by reference TRBV29-1 and TRBJ2-5, is SAVISQKPSRDICQRGTSLTIQCQVDSQVTMMFWYRQQPGQSLTLIATANQGSEATYESGFVIDKFPISRPNLTFSTLTVSNMSPEDSSIYLCSTRGGETQYFGPGTRLLVL.

The CDR3 reads CATSDLGTEAFF. The CDR3 DNA is TGTGCCACCAGTGATTTAGGCACTGAAGCTTTCTTT. J is TRBJ1-1 and V is TRBV24-1, with D uncertain. V lost 1 base and J 4 bases, leaving 3 bases between the germline ends. CDR1 KGHDR and CDR2 SFDVKD come from the germline V gene. There are 12 residues in the CDR3.

The chain joins TRBV4-1 to TRBJ1-1; no firm D call. V was trimmed by 4 bases and J by 5 bases, leaving 14 bases between them. There are 14 residues in the CDR3. The germline V gene has CDR1 MGHRA and CDR2 YSYEKL. In DNA, the CDR3 is TGCGCCAGCAGCCTAGAGAGGGCACAGACTGAAGCTTTCTTT. It specifies CASSLERAQTEAFF.

J is TRBJ1-2 and V is TRBV2; maybe TRBD1 (5 bases). Germline loops: CDR1 SNHLY, CDR2 FYNNEI. The CDR3 spans 17 residues. V shed 0 bases and J shed 5 bases, with 19 bases lying between them. CDR3 sequence: CASSEAPGRAVRYGYTF. The CDR3 nucleotides read TGTGCCAGCAGTGAAGCGCCAGGGAGGGCCGTAAGGTATGGCTACACCTTC.

CDR3 sequence reads: CASSRRRQLMNTEAFF. Here the CDR3 DNA reads TGTGCCAGCAGCCGACGAAGACAGCTTATGAACACTGAAGCTTTCTTT. The chain recombines TRBV11-2 with TRBJ1-1, with a weak D call TRBD1 (5 bases). Germline V gene data show CDR1 as SGHAT and CDR2 as FQNNGV. V shed 5 bases and J shed 0 bases, with 16 bases lying between them. The CDR3 length is 16 residues.

V and J are TRBV4-3 and TRBJ1-1; 8 nucleotides align to TRBD1. V gave up 1 base and J gave up 6 bases; unmatched junction bases: 4. The CDR3 totals 14 residues. Germline loops: CDR1 LGHNA, CDR2 YSLEER. The CDR3 bases are TGCGCCAGCAGCCAAGGGGACAGGATGGCTGAAGCTTTCTTT. It is translated as CASSQGDRMAEAFF.

The CDR3 is CASSATSGSTYEQYF. The CDR3 bases are TGTGCCAGCAGCGCGACTAGCGGGAGTACTTACGAGCAGTACTTC. The chain employs TRBV9 and TRBJ2-7; TRBD2 agrees at 12 bases. CDR3 length equals 15 residues. Germline CDR1 reads SGDLS; CDR2 reads YYNGEE. V dropped 3 bases and J dropped 4; count of bases not matched to a gene: 5.

This chain joins TRBV7-3 and TRBJ2-6; no clear D. The V gene's germline CDR1 is SGHTA and CDR2 FQGTGA. The V end lost 2 bases, the J end lost 0 bases, and 5 bases lay between the germline ends. CDR3 size: 15 residues. CDR3: CASSLGSSGANVLTF. The CDR3, as DNA: TGTGCCAGCAGCTTAGGTAGCTCTGGGGCCAACGTCCTGACTTTC.

V is TRBV5-1 and J is TRBJ2-7, with D hard to call. Germline assignment: CDR1 SGHRS and CDR2 YFSETQ. The CDR3 covers 15 residues. The V gene lost 2 bases and the J gene lost 3 bases, with 15 bases spanning the gap. CDR3 sequence: CASSLLGNSYYEQYF. Here the CDR3 DNA reads TGCGCCAGCAGCTTATTAGGTAATTCGTACTACGAGCAGTACTTC. The variable domain in full, completed from reference TRBV5-1 and TRBJ2-7, reads KAGVTQTPRYLIKTRGQQVTLSCSPISGHRSVSWYQQTPGQGLQFLFEYFSETQRNKGNFPGRFSGRQFSNSRSEMNVSTLELGDSALYLCASSLLGNSYYEQYFGPGTRLTVT.

The chain uses TRBV19 and TRBJ1-5, with 10 positions matching TRBD1. This CDR3 has 14 residues. With 9 bases clipped from V and 1 base from J, the junction kept 3 bases outside the gene matches. In germline, CDR1 is LNHDA, CDR2 SQIVND (reference sequence). Here the CDR3 reads CASDRGRSNQPQHF. CDR3 in DNA: TGTGCCAGCGACAGGGGGCGAAGCAATCAGCCCCAGCATTTT.

The CDR3 sequence is CASNLQGDFYNEQFF. In DNA form, the CDR3 reads TGTGCCAGCAACTTACAGGGGGATTTCTACAATGAGCAGTTCTTC. This chain connects TRBV28 to TRBJ2-1; 8 nucleotides align to TRBD1. Looked up from germline, CDR1 is MDHEN and CDR2 is SYDVKM. The CDR3 contains 15 residues. The junction had 8 bases not matched to a gene; V was cut back by 7 bases and J by 3 bases.

This chain connects TRBV10-3 to TRBJ2-3; a possible D gene is TRBD1 (6 bases). The CDR3 spans 15 residues. V lost 4 bases to trimming and J lost 5 bases, with 16 bases between them. CDR1 ENHRY and CDR2 SYGVKD come from the germline V gene. The CDR3: CAISVKGDPQDTQYF. In nucleotides, the CDR3 is TGTGCCATCAGTGTAAAGGGGGATCCACAAGATACGCAGTATTTT.

This chain joins TRBV5-1 and TRBJ1-4; 7 bases fit TRBD1. V shed 4 bases, J shed 4 bases, and the junction held 4 bases outside the gene matches. Germline V gene lookup returns CDR1 SGHRS and CDR2 YFSETQ. This CDR3 contains 14 residues. The CDR3 sequence: CASSGTDLNEKLFF. DNA for the CDR3: TGCGCCAGCAGCGGGACAGACCTTAATGAAAAACTGTTTTTT.